This T cell receptor beta chain is from a study of blood T cell repertoires in COVID-19. V dropped 4 bases and J dropped 6; count of bases not matched to a gene: 5. Germline CDR1 and CDR2: SGHDN and FVKESK. There are 13 residues in the CDR3. Clones were sequenced by immunoSEQ multiplex PCR, and TCRdb holds only the in-frame ones, with some missing. The sample shows 450,000 or so clones, about 90% of them seen only once. The chain combines TRBV14 with TRBJ2-7, with 8 bases matching TRBD1. The sequence was obtained from a man aged 18 to 29 who had recovered from COVID-19. The sample was PBMCs or T cells enriched from blood (not recorded which). In DNA form, the CDR3 reads TGTGCCAGCAGCCCCCGGACAGGGACCGAGCAGTACTTC. This translates into CASSPRTGTEQYF.